This passage covers 6 T cell receptor beta chains from one sample sequenced in a study of blood T cell repertoires in COVID-19. Produced via immunoSEQ multiplex PCR; TCRdb's table is partial and in-frame only. The table includes approximately 200,000 clones, roughly three quarters detected once. Specimen: peripheral blood. The source of these receptors is a man in his 60s with active or convalescent COVID-19.

The chain links TRBV27 to TRBJ1-3; D not resolved. The CDR3 has 14 amino acids. Germline V gene data show CDR1 as MNHEY and CDR2 as SMNVEV (reference sequence). Trimming removed 3 bases at V and 0 bases at J, with 6 bases between. CDR3 region: CASSFSISGNTIYF. DNA of the CDR3: TGTGCCAGCAGTTTTTCTATCTCTGGAAACACCATATATTTT.

This rearrangement joins TRBV5-6 to TRBJ1-6; no reliable D call. The CDR3 runs to 16 residues. The V gene lost 3 bases and the J gene lost 0 bases, with 10 bases spanning the gap. Germline V gene lookup returns CDR1 SGHDT and CDR2 YYEEEE. In DNA form, the CDR3 reads TGTGCCAGCAGCTCTAGATTCGACTCCTATAATTCACCCCTCCACTTT. This sequence encodes CASSSRFDSYNSPLHF. Filled out from reference TRBV5-6 and TRBJ1-6, the complete variable domain reads DAGVTQSPTHLIKTRGQQVTLRCSPKSGHDTVSWYQQALGQGPQFIFQYYEEEERQRGNFPDRFSGHQFPNYSSELNVNALLLGDSALYLCASSSRFDSYNSPLHFGNGTRLTVT.

The rearrangement joins TRBV18 to TRBJ2-7; 9 bases align to TRBD2. Germline V CDR1 and CDR2: KGHSH, LQKENI. This CDR3 contains 14 residues. The junction had 7 bases not matched to a gene; V was cut back by 6 bases and J by 4 bases. The CDR3 sequence is CASSAGTSPYEQYF. The CDR3 DNA reads as TGTGCCAGCTCCGCCGGGACTAGCCCATACGAGCAGTACTTC.

V gene TRBV6-6 combines with J gene TRBJ2-1; 7 bases align to TRBD2. The CDR3 has 14 residues. The trim removed 2 bases at V and 4 bases at J, leaving 2 bases unmatched. Germline V gene lookup returns CDR1 MNHNY and CDR2 SVGAGI (reference sequence). The CDR3 DNA reads TGTGCCAGCAGTTACCGGGAGGAGTACAATGAGCAGTTCTTC. Its translation: CASSYREEYNEQFF.

Turning to this clone: Other nucleotide sequences from this sample produce the same CDR3. J is TRBJ1-5 and V is TRBV28; 8 bases are shared with TRBD1. Germline CDR1 reads MDHEN; CDR2 reads SYDVKM. The CDR3 covers 14 residues. V dropped 6 bases and J dropped 2; count of bases not matched to a gene: 3. CDR3 DNA: TGTGCCAGCAGCTCGGGACAGGGCAATCAGCCCCAGCATTTT. The encoded protein is CASSSGQGNQPQHF.

The genes are TRBV24-1 and TRBJ2-1; 7 bases match TRBD2. Looked up from germline, CDR1 is KGHDR and CDR2 is SFDVKD. The CDR3 runs to 15 residues. The V and J ends lost 6 bases and 7 bases, in that order; junction bases with no gene match: 11. The CDR3: CATSLDGGRGNEQFF. DNA for the CDR3: TGTGCCACCAGTCTGGACGGCGGGAGAGGGAATGAGCAGTTCTTC.